This TCR beta chain originates from a study of T cell responses to AZD1222 COVID-19 vaccine. Study-wide results and caveats: A reported finding is that nearly half of spike-specific TCRs target unmutated variant regions. Spike was spanned by vaccine-associated CD4 TCRs, which were dominant at 160-218 and 743-854.

On this clone itself: As yet, its antigen is unknown.

Repertoires were generated with immunoSEQ multiplex PCR, while TCRdb's copy carries only in-frame clones and drops some. The sample contains 95,000 to 150,000 clones, 85% to 95% of which appear only once. Germline-derived CDR1 and CDR2 are SGHDN and FVKESK. The CDR3 has 14 residues. Trimming shortened V by 4 bases and J by 1 base, and 11 bases separated the two germline ends. This receptor was identified in an adult who received the AZD1222 COVID-19 vaccine. The V gene is TRBV14, the J gene TRBJ2-7; D not resolved. This specimen consisted of peripheral blood, obtained 28 days after the second AZD1222 dose. CDR3 sequence reads: CASSPQVESYEQYF. CDR3 bases: TGTGCCAGCAGCCCCCAAGTGGAGTCCTACGAGCAGTACTTC.